This passage covers 18 T cell receptor beta chains from one sample sequenced in a study of blood T cell repertoires in COVID-19. Clones were read by immunoSEQ multiplex PCR, and TCRdb kept only the in-frame ones, dropping some. Among hundreds of thousands of clones listed, approximately 80% were seen once. The specimen sequenced was peripheral blood. The receptors derive from a woman older than 75 with active or convalescent COVID-19.

The V and J genes are TRBV5-1 and TRBJ2-1; D possibly corresponds to TRBD1 (6 bases). Between the trimmed V and J ends, which lost 5 bases and 6 bases, there was a span of 15 bases. Germline loops: CDR1 SGHRS, CDR2 YFSETQ. This CDR3 has 14 amino acids. The CDR3 here is CASSLGQLVNEQFF. CDR3 DNA sequence: TGCGCCAGCAGTTTAGGACAGCTTGTCAATGAGCAGTTCTTC. Together with reference TRBV5-1 and TRBJ2-1, the CDR3 gives the full variable domain: KAGVTQTPRYLIKTRGQQVTLSCSPISGHRSVSWYQQTPGQGLQFLFEYFSETQRNKGNFPGRFSGRQFSNSRSEMNVSTLELGDSALYLCASSLGQLVNEQFFGPGTRLTVL.

CDR3 in amino acids: CASTMTGNYNSPLHF. The CDR3 bases are TGTGCCAGTACGATGACAGGGAACTATAATTCACCCCTCCACTTT. The chain links TRBV19 to TRBJ1-6; TRBD1 agrees at 7 bases. Germline V gene sequence: CDR1 LNHDA, CDR2 SQIVND (reference sequence). This CDR3 comprises 15 residues. Trimming at V came to 7 bases and at J to 3 bases, leaving 6 bases not matched to a gene.

V gene TRBV21-1 combines with J gene TRBJ1-2; the tabulated D call, TRBD1, remains unverified against the DNA. TRBV21-1 corresponds to a pseudogene. CDR3 length equals 14 residues. In nucleotides, the CDR3 is TGTGCCAGCAGCGGCCGGACAGACCCCTATGGCTACACCTTC. Protein product: CASSGRTDPYGYTF.

This chain links TRBV7-8 with TRBJ2-1, with D hard to call. Germline V CDR1 and CDR2: SGHVS, FQNEAQ. The germline V and J ends were trimmed by 5 bases and 7 bases, with 9 bases remaining between them. The CDR3 runs to 12 residues. CDR3: CASSPLVNEQFF. The CDR3 nucleotides read TGTGCCAGCAGCCCTCTAGTGAATGAGCAGTTCTTC. Full variable domain (remainder filled in from reference TRBV7-8 and TRBJ2-1): GAGVSQSPRYKVAKRGQDVALRCDPISGHVSLFWYQQALGQGPEFLTYFQNEAQLDKSGLPSDRFFAERPEGSVSTLKIQRTQQEDSAVYLCASSPLVNEQFFGPGTRLTVL.

This rearrangement joins TRBV7-2 to TRBJ2-3; D uncertain. V was trimmed by 1 base and J by 7 bases, leaving 9 bases between them. This CDR3 is built from 13 residues. Germline CDR1 and CDR2: SGHTA and FQGNSA. CDR3 loop: CASSLGEVNTQYF. In DNA form, the CDR3 reads TGTGCCAGCAGCTTAGGAGAAGTCAATACGCAGTATTTT.

The CDR3 reads CALGTSGTDTQYF. The DNA for the CDR3 is TGTGCTTTAGGGACTAGCGGCACAGATACGCAGTATTTT. V and J are TRBV28 and TRBJ2-3, with 10 bases identical to TRBD2. Germline V gene lookup returns CDR1 MDHEN and CDR2 SYDVKM. The CDR3 is 13 amino acids.

The V and J genes are TRBV6-5 and TRBJ1-1, with 10 bases aligning to TRBD1. Trimming removed 1 base from V and 3 bases from J; junction bases left unmatched: 2. The germline gives CDR1 MNHEY, CDR2 SVGAGI. The CDR3 is made up of 15 amino acids. CDR3 DNA: TGTGCCAGCAGTTACTGGACAGGGGGGGACACTGAAGCTTTCTTT. Translating it yields CASSYWTGGDTEAFF.

This rearrangement joins TRBV28 to TRBJ1-2, with D possibly TRBD1 on 5 matching bases. The CDR3 totals 16 residues. Trimming left V 6 bases short and J 8 bases short, with 25 bases between. The germline CDR1 and CDR2 sequences are MDHEN and SYDVKM. CDR3 amino acids: CASRRLGRDGYDGYTF. The DNA for the CDR3 is TGTGCCAGCAGAAGATTGGGGCGGGACGGGTATGACGGCTACACCTTC.

The chain links TRBV5-1 to TRBJ2-1; a possible D gene is TRBD2 (6 bases). The CDR3 length is 14 residues. The V gene lost 1 base and the J gene lost 9 bases, with 14 bases spanning the gap. The germline V gene encodes CDR1 SGHRS and CDR2 YFSETQ. The CDR3 sequence is CASSLRDFQGEQFF. In DNA form, the CDR3 reads TGCGCCAGCAGCTTGCGGGACTTTCAGGGTGAGCAGTTCTTC.

The V gene is TRBV7-9, the J gene TRBJ2-3, with D perhaps TRBD1 (6 bases). The CDR3 loop spans 15 amino acids. CDR1 and CDR2 (germline): SEHNR, FQNEAQ (reference sequence). Deletions cut 2 bases from V and 2 bases from J, with 11 bases between. CDR3 DNA sequence: TGTGCCAGCAGCTTACAGGGGCTCAACACAGATACGCAGTATTTT. This codes for CASSLQGLNTDTQYF.

V and J are TRBV30 and TRBJ2-5; 11 bases map to TRBD2. Germline V gene lookup returns CDR1 GTSNPN and CDR2 SVGIG (reference sequence). V gave up 4 bases and J gave up 3 bases; unmatched junction bases: 7. There are 15 residues in the CDR3. The CDR3 spells CAWNPQGLAEETQYF. CDR3 nucleotides: TGTGCCTGGAATCCTCAGGGACTAGCGGAAGAGACCCAGTACTTC.

V usage is TRBV19 and J usage is TRBJ1-5; 9 bases align to TRBD1. Germline CDR1 LNHDA, CDR2 SQIVND (reference sequence). The ends lost 7 bases at V and 2 bases at J; junction bases unmatched: 6. This CDR3 is built from 15 residues. CDR3 region: CASTYRGQGNQPQHF. CDR3 DNA: TGTGCCAGTACGTACAGGGGGCAAGGCAATCAGCCCCAGCATTTT.

The V and J genes are TRBV25-1 and TRBJ2-1; TRBD2 matches at 12 bases. CDR3 size: 14 residues. Unmatched junction bases numbered 8, after V lost 8 bases and J lost 9 bases. CDR1 and CDR2 from the germline V gene are MGHDK and SYGVNS. CDR3 in DNA: TGTGCCAGCGGATCTAGCGGGAGGGTGATTGAGCAGTTCTTC. Translation: CASGSSGRVIEQFF.

This sequence joins TRBV12-2 and TRBJ2-7; the table's TRBD1 call for D was not verified on the DNA. TRBV12-2 is deemed a pseudogene. There are 17 residues in the CDR3. The CDR3 region has the DNA TGTGCAAGTCGCTTAGCGCGTCAGGGGTACATGACTAACGAGCAGTACTTC. Amino acid sequence: CASRLARQGYMTNEQYF.

V gene TRBV5-8 combines with J gene TRBJ2-3, with 14 nucleotides matching TRBD2. The CDR3 totals 19 residues. Losses at the gene ends were 1 base for V and 5 bases for J; bases not matched to a gene: 12. Germline values: CDR1 SGHTS, CDR2 YDEGEE. The CDR3 DNA is TGTGCCAGCAGCTTGTTTCGTACGGGACTAGCGGGAGTAGGAGATACGCAGTATTTT. It yields the protein CASSLFRTGLAGVGDTQYF.

This clone has more than one count but fewer than ten. The chain recombines TRBV5-1 with TRBJ1-1; D remains unclear. Trimming took 4 bases from V and 1 from J, leaving 8 bases between them. This CDR3 is 13 amino acids long. From germline, CDR1 is SGHRS and CDR2 YFSETQ. CDR3 region: CASSPTQNTEAFF. The CDR3 coding sequence is TGCGCCAGCAGCCCGACACAGAACACTGAAGCTTTCTTT.

The CDR3 region is CASSLNPRQGPTEAFF. The CDR3 nucleotides read TGCGCCAGCAGCTTGAACCCACGACAGGGGCCCACTGAAGCTTTCTTT. The chain has TRBV5-1 and TRBJ1-1, with 8 bases lining up with TRBD1. J lost 4 bases, V lost 1 base, and 9 bases had no gene match. Germline CDR1 is SGHRS and CDR2 is YFSETQ. CDR3 length: 16 amino acids. Full variable domain (remainder filled in from reference TRBV5-1 and TRBJ1-1): KAGVTQTPRYLIKTRGQQVTLSCSPISGHRSVSWYQQTPGQGLQFLFEYFSETQRNKGNFPGRFSGRQFSNSRSEMNVSTLELGDSALYLCASSLNPRQGPTEAFFGQGTRLTVV.

This sequence joins TRBV11-3 and TRBJ2-1; TRBD2 is a possible D gene (7 bases). The germline V gene encodes CDR1 SGHNT and CDR2 YENEEA. The CDR3 is made up of 15 amino acids. The V and J ends lost 4 bases and 7 bases respectively, with 17 bases between them. The CDR3 spells CASSYGGADLNEQFF. In DNA, the CDR3 is TGTGCCAGCAGCTATGGGGGGGCCGATCTGAATGAGCAGTTCTTC.